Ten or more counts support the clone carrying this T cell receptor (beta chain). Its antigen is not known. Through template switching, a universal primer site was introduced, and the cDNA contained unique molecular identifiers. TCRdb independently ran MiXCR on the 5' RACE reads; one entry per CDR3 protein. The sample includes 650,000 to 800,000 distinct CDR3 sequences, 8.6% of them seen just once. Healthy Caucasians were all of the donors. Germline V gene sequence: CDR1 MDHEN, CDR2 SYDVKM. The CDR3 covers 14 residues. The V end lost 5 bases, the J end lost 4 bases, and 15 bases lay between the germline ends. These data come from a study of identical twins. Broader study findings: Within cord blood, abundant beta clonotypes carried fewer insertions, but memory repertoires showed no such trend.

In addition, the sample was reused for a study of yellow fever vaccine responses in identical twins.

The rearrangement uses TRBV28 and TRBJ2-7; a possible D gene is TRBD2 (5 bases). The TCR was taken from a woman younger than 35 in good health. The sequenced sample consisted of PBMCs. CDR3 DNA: TGTGCCAGCAGTGCCCGACCCGGGGAGTACGAGCAGTACTTC. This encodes CASSARPGEYEQYF. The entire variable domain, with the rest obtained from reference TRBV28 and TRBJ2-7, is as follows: DVKVTQSSRYLVKRTGEKVFLECVQDMDHENMFWYRQDPGLGLRLIYFSYDVKMKEKGDIPEGYSVSREKKERFSLILESASTNQTSMYLCASSARPGEYEQYFGPGTRLTVT.